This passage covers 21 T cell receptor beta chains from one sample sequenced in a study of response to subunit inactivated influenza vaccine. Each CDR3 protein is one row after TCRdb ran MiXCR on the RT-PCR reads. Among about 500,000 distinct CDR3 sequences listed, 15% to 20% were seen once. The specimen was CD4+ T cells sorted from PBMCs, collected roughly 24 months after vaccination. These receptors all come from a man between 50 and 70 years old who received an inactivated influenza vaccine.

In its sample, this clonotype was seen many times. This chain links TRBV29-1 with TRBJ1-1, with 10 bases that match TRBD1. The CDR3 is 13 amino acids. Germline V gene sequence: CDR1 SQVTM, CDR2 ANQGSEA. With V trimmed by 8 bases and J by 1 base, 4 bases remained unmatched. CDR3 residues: CSIDRGPNTEAFF. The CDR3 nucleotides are TGCAGCATCGACAGGGGGCCGAACACTGAAGCTTTCTTT.

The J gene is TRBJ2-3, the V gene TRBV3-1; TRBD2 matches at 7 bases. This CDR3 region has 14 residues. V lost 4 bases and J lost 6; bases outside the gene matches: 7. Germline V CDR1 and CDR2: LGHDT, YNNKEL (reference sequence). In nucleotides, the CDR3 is TGTGCCAGCAGCCTTTTTGCGGGAGCGGATACGCAGTATTTT. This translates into CASSLFAGADTQYF.

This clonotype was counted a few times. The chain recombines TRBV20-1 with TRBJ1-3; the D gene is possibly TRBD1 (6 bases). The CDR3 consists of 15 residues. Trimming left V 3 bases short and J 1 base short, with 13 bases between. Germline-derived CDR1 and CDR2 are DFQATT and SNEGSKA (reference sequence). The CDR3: CSARGGLVSGNTIYF. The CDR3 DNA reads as TGCAGTGCTAGGGGGGGCTTAGTTTCTGGAAACACCATATATTTT.

CDR3 nucleotides: TGTGCCAGCACCCGGGACAGAGCCAGTGAGCAGTTCTTC. Translation: CASTRDRASEQFF. V and J are TRBV27 and TRBJ2-1; 7 bases line up with TRBD1. Per the germline V gene, CDR1 is MNHEY and CDR2 is SMNVEV (reference sequence). CDR3 size: 13 residues. Trimming cost V 7 bases and J 9 bases; bases outside gene matches: 9.

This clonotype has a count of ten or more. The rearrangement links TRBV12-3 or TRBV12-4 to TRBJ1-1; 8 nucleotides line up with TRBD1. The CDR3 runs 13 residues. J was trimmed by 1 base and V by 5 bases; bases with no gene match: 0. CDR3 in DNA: TGTGCCAGCAGTGGACAGGGGAACACTGAAGCTTTCTTT. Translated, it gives CASSGQGNTEAFF.

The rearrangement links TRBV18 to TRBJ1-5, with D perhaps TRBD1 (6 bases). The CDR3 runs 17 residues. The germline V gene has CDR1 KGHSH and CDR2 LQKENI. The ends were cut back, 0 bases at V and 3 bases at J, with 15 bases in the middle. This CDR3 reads CASSPPLRGLVNQPQHF. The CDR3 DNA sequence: TGTGCCAGCTCACCACCTTTACGGGGGCTGGTCAATCAGCCCCAGCATTTT.

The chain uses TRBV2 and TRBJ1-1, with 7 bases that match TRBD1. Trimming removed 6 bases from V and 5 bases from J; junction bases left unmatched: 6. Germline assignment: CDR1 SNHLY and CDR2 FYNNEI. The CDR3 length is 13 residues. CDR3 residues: CASSGQEGTEAFF. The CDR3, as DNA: TGTGCCAGCAGCGGACAGGAGGGAACTGAAGCTTTCTTT.

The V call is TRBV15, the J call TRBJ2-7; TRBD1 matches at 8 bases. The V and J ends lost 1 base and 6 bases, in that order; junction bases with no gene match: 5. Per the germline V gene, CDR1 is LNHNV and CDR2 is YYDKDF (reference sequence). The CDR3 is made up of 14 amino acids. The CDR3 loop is CATSRVGTGGEQYF. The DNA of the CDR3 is TGTGCCACCAGCAGAGTAGGAACAGGGGGCGAGCAGTACTTC. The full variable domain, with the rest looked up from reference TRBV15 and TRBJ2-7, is DAMVIQNPRYQVTQFGKPVTLSCSQTLNHNVMYWYQQKSSQAPKLLFHYYDKDFNNEADTPDNFQSRRPNTSFCFLDIRSPGLGDTAMYLCATSRVGTGGEQYFGPGTRLTVT.

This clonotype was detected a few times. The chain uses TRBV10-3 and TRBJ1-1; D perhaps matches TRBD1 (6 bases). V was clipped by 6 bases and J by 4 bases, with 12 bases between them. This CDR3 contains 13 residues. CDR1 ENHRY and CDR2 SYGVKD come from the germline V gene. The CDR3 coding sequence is TGTGCCATCAGGGGGACAAGAGGCACTGAAGCTTTCTTT. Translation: CAIRGTRGTEAFF.

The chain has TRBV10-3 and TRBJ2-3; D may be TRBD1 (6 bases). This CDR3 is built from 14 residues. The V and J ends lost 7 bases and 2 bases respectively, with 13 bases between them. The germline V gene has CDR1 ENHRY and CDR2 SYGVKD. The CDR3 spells CAIKKGENTDTQYF. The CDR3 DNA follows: TGTGCCATCAAAAAGGGGGAAAACACAGATACGCAGTATTTT.

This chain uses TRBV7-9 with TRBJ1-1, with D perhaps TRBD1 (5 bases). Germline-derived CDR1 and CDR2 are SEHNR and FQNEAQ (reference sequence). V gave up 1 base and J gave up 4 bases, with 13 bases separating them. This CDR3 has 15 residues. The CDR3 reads CASSLGVRVGTEAFF. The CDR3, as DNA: TGTGCCAGCAGCTTAGGAGTCAGGGTCGGCACTGAAGCTTTCTTT.

For the CDR3, the DNA is TGCAGTGCTCACGGGACTAGCGGCACCTACGAGCAGTACTTC. Amino acids: CSAHGTSGTYEQYF. The chain carries TRBV20-1 and TRBJ2-7; 11 bases align to TRBD2. V shed 5 bases and J 2 bases; nucleotides not matched to a gene: 5. The CDR3 is 14 residues long. Germline V gives CDR1 DFQATT, CDR2 SNEGSKA (reference sequence).

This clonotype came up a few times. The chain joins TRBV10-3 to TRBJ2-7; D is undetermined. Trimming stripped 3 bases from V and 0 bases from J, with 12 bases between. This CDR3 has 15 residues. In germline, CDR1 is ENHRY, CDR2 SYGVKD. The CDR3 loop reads CAISDVQQGSYEQYF. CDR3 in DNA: TGTGCCATCAGTGACGTCCAGCAAGGCTCCTACGAGCAGTACTTC.

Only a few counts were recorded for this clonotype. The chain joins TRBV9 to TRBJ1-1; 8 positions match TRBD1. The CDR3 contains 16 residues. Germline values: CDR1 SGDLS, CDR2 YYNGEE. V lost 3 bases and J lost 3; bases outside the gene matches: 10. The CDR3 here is CASSGGGQDIHTEAFF. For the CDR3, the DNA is TGTGCCAGCAGCGGAGGGGGACAGGACATCCACACTGAAGCTTTCTTT.

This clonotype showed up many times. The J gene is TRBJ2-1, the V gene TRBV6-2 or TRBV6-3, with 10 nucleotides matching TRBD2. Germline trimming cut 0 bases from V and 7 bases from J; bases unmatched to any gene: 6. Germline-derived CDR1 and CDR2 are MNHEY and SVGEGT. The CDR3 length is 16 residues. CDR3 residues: CASSYSRTSGRNEQFF. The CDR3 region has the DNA TGTGCCAGCAGTTACTCGAGGACTAGCGGTCGGAATGAGCAGTTCTTC.

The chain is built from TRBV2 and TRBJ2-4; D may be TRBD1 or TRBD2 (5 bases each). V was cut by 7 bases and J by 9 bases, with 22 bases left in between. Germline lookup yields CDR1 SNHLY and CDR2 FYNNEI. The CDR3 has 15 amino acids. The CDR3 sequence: CASTPAVGAVGIQYF. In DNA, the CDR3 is TGTGCCAGCACCCCAGCGGTAGGGGCGGTCGGCATTCAGTACTTC.

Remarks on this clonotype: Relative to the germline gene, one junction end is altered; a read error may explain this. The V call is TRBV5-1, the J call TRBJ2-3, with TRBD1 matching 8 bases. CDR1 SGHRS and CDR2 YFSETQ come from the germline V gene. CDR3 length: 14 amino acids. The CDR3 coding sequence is TGCGCCAGCAGCTCGGGACAGGTCACAGATAAGCAGTATTTT. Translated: CASSSGQVTDKQYF.

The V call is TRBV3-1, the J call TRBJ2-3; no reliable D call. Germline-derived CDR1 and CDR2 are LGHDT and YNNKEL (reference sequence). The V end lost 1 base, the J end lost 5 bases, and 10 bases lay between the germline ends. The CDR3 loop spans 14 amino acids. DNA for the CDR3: TGTGCCAGCAGCCAAGGCCAAGGAATAGATACGCAGTATTTT. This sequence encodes CASSQGQGIDTQYF.

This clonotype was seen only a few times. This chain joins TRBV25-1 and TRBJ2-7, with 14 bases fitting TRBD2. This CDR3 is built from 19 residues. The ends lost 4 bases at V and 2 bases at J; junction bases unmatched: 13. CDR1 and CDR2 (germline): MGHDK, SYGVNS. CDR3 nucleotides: TGTGCCAGCAGTGGATCTGGTGGGACTAGCGGGAGACCAACCTACGAGCAGTACTTC. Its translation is CASSGSGGTSGRPTYEQYF.

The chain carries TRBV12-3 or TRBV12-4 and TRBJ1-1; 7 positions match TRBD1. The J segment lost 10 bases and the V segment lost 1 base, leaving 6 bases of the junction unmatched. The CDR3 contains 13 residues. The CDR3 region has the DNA TGTGCCAGCAGTTTAGGGACAGGCCAGAGAGCTTTCTTT. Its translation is CASSLGTGQRAFF.

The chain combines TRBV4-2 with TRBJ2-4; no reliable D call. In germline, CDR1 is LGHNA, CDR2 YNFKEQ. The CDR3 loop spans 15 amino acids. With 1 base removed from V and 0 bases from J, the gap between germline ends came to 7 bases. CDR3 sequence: CASSQGPVAKNIQYF. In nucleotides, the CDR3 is TGTGCCAGCAGCCAAGGCCCGGTAGCCAAAAACATTCAGTACTTC.